These 20 T cell receptor beta chains were all obtained from the same sample, sequenced in a study of Graves' ophthalmopathy and Graves' hyperthyroidism. For repertoire sequencing, the TCR beta CDR3 regions were amplified from RNA transcripts. HTBI primers were used in a first-round RT-PCR, which preceded a second-round multiplex PCR. TCRdb ran MiXCR on the multiplex PCR reads and lists one entry per CDR3 protein. This table has fewer than 70,000 distinct CDR3 sequences, approximately 50% appearing once. Sequencing used peripheral blood. Source of these receptors: an adult woman with Graves' ophthalmopathy.

This clonotype was picked up many times. The rearrangement joins TRBV5-1 to TRBJ1-4; D gene ambiguous. V shed 3 bases and J shed 4 bases, with 10 bases lying between them. This CDR3 contains 14 residues. CDR1 and CDR2 (germline): SGHRS, YFSETQ. CDR3 DNA: TGCGCCAGCAGCTCACAAGGGTTTAATGAAAAACTGTTTTTT. Translated: CASSSQGFNEKLFF. The full variable domain, with the rest looked up from reference TRBV5-1 and TRBJ1-4, is KAGVTQTPRYLIKTRGQQVTLSCSPISGHRSVSWYQQTPGQGLQFLFEYFSETQRNKGNFPGRFSGRQFSNSRSEMNVSTLELGDSALYLCASSSQGFNEKLFFGSGTQLSVL.

Ten or more counts support this clonotype. This rearrangement joins TRBV13 to TRBJ2-1; 7 bases fit TRBD2. Germline V gives CDR1 PRHDT, CDR2 FYEKMQ (reference sequence). V was pared by 8 bases and J by 7 bases, with 8 bases of the junction left unmatched. This CDR3 is built from 13 residues. The CDR3 spells CASGWGGANEQFF. For the CDR3, the DNA is TGTGCCAGCGGGTGGGGGGGAGCTAATGAGCAGTTCTTC. The variable domain in full, completed from reference TRBV13 and TRBJ2-1, reads AAGVIQSPRHLIKEKRETATLKCYPIPRHDTVYWYQQGPGQDPQFLISFYEKMQSDKGSIPDRFSAQQFSDYHSELNMSSLELGDSALYFCASGWGGANEQFFGPGTRLTVL.

V usage is TRBV5-8 and J usage is TRBJ1-5, with D possibly TRBD1 on 5 matching bases. V was clipped by 4 bases and J by 5 bases, with 13 bases between them. The CDR3 runs 14 residues. Germline V gene data show CDR1 as SGHTS and CDR2 as YDEGEE. In nucleotides, the CDR3 is TGTGCCAGCAGCAGGGAGACAGCGTATCAGCCCCAGCATTTT. This encodes CASSRETAYQPQHF. Full variable domain (missing parts from reference TRBV5-8 and TRBJ1-5): EAGVTQSPTHLIKTRGQQATLRCSPISGHTSVYWYQQALGLGLQFLLWYDEGEERNRGNFPPRFSGRQFPNYSSELNVNALELEDSALYLCASSRETAYQPQHFGDGTRLSIL.

With respect to this clonotype: A read error may account for a junction end that differs from germline. J is TRBJ2-7 and V is TRBV14; D not resolved. The CDR3 is 15 residues long. Germline loops: CDR1 SGHDN, CDR2 FVKESK. Here the CDR3 DNA reads TGTGCCAGTAGCCAAGGTCCCTGGAACTACAATGAGCAGTACTTC. This translates into CASSQGPWNYNEQYF. Full variable domain (remainder filled in from reference TRBV14 and TRBJ2-7): EAGVTQFPSHSVIEKGQTVTLRCDPISGHDNLYWYRRVMGKEIKFLLHFVKESKQDESGMPNNRFLAERTGGTYSTLKVQPAELEDSGVYFCASSQGPWNYNEQYFGPGTRLTVT.

This clonotype showed up just a few times. The V and J genes are TRBV10-3 and TRBJ1-2, with TRBD1 matching 7 bases. Germline V lookup: CDR1 ENHRY, CDR2 SYGVKD. V lost 10 bases and J lost 5; bases outside the gene matches: 7. This CDR3 comprises 12 residues. Here the CDR3 reads CATAGGGYGYTF. CDR3 sequence (DNA): TGTGCCACCGCAGGGGGTGGATATGGCTACACCTTC.

The V call is TRBV9, the J call TRBJ1-6; 7 nucleotides agree with TRBD1. V shed 0 bases, J shed 7 bases, and the junction held 1 base outside the gene matches. The length of the CDR3 is 14 residues. The germline V gene has CDR1 SGDLS and CDR2 YYNGEE. The CDR3 is CASSVADRNSPLHF. The CDR3 nucleotides read TGTGCCAGCAGCGTAGCGGACAGGAATTCACCCCTCCACTTT.

This clonotype showed up many times. This sequence joins TRBV20-1 and TRBJ1-2; no clear D. The V and J ends lost 6 bases and 1 base respectively, with 15 bases between them. Germline V gene data show CDR1 as DFQATT and CDR2 as SNEGSKA (reference sequence). The CDR3 loop spans 14 amino acids. CDR3 region: CSALMKMFNYGYTF. The CDR3 DNA reads as TGCAGTGCCCTCATGAAGATGTTTAACTATGGCTACACCTTC.

This clonotype has ten or more counts. The chain joins TRBV2 to TRBJ1-5; 8 positions agree with TRBD1. The ends lost 0 bases at V and 4 bases at J; junction bases unmatched: 2. Looked up from germline, CDR1 is SNHLY and CDR2 is FYNNEI. This CDR3 comprises 15 residues. The CDR3 DNA sequence: TGTGCCAGCAGTGAAGCGACAGGGGCTAATCAGCCCCAGCATTTT. Its translation: CASSEATGANQPQHF.

J is TRBJ2-3 and V is TRBV11-2; D perhaps matches TRBD2 (5 bases). Trimming cost V 5 bases and J 4 bases, with 19 bases left between them. Per germline, CDR1 SGHAT and CDR2 FQNNGV. The CDR3 totals 16 residues. CDR3 bases: TGTGCCAGCAGCCCCACCCGGACGGGAAACTCAGATACGCAGTATTTT. Translation gives CASSPTRTGNSDTQYF.

About this clonotype itself: At one of its ends the junction is not consistent with the germline gene, which may arise from a read error. The rearrangement links TRBV2 to TRBJ1-5, with 9 bases that match TRBD1. CDR3 size: 13 residues. Germline V gives CDR1 SNHLY, CDR2 FYNNEI. CDR3 sequence (DNA): TGTGCCAGCAGCGAAGACAGGGGGGTCTACGAGCATTTT. It specifies CASSEDRGVYEHF.

This clonotype was counted a single time. This CDR3 fails to terminate in the conserved phenylalanine or tryptophan, so it likely reflects a read error. J is TRBJ1-1 and V is TRBV19; 12 nucleotides agree with TRBD1. Germline assignment: CDR1 LNHDA and CDR2 SQIVND (reference sequence). The CDR3 contains 15 residues. The CDR3 reads CASKGQGAISTEAFV. As DNA, the CDR3 is TGTGCCAGCAAGGGACAGGGGGCGATCAGCACTGAGGCTTTCGTT.

This clonotype was counted ten times or more. This chain joins TRBV7-2 and TRBJ2-3; 9 bases fit TRBD2. Germline V gene data show CDR1 as SGHTA and CDR2 as FQGNSA. Trimming at V came to 4 bases and at J to 0 bases, leaving 5 bases not matched to a gene. The CDR3 length is 16 residues. CDR3 bases: TGTGCCAGCAGCTCCGGAACTAGCGGGAGCACAGATACGCAGTATTTT. Protein: CASSSGTSGSTDTQYF.

This clonotype came up many times. The chain recombines TRBV19 with TRBJ2-5; 7 bases fit TRBD1. V shed 5 bases, J shed 5 bases, and the junction held 5 bases outside the gene matches. The CDR3 is 13 residues long. Germline CDR1 is LNHDA and CDR2 is SQIVND (reference sequence). CDR3: CASSQTGSETQYF. The CDR3 DNA is TGTGCCAGTAGTCAGACAGGGTCCGAGACCCAGTACTTC. Filled out from reference TRBV19 and TRBJ2-5, the complete variable domain reads DGGITQSPKYLFRKEGQNVTLSCEQNLNHDAMYWYRQDPGQGLRLIYYSQIVNDFQKGDIAEGYSVSREKKESFPLTVTSAQKNPTAFYLCASSQTGSETQYFGPGTRLLVL.

In this sample, this clonotype turned up once. V gene TRBV29-1 combines with J gene TRBJ2-7, with 9 bases that match TRBD1. The CDR3 loop spans 13 amino acids. The germline CDR1 and CDR2 sequences are SQVTM and ANQGSEA. After removal of 7 bases from V and 4 bases from J, the junction contained 8 bases not matched to a gene. CDR3 amino acids: CSAFDRGEYEQYF. The DNA of the CDR3 is TGCAGCGCATTCGACAGGGGGGAATACGAGCAGTACTTC.

This clonotype was detected only once. The rearrangement links TRBV7-8 to TRBJ2-1; TRBD2 agrees at 12 bases. The germline V gene has CDR1 SGHVS and CDR2 FQNEAQ. The CDR3 extends over 16 amino acids. The V and J ends lost 1 base and 12 bases, in that order; junction bases with no gene match: 10. The CDR3 coding sequence is TGTGCCAGCAGCTTAGTGACTAGCGGGGGCACAGATACGCAGTTCTTC. Translated, it gives CASSLVTSGGTDTQFF.

Points on this clonotype: One end of the junction is discordant with germline, which a read error may explain. The rearrangement joins TRBV7-7 to TRBJ2-1, with D maybe TRBD1 (5 bases). The CDR3 has 14 amino acids. Germline assignment: CDR1 SSHAT and CDR2 FNYEAQ (reference sequence). The CDR3 DNA reads TGTGCTAGCAGCTTAACAGGAGCTTACAATGAGCAGTTCTTC. This translates into CASSLTGAYNEQFF.

For this clonotype: This clone may be a read error of a much larger clone one base away. This CDR3 is CGARAKRQGTTEAFF. In DNA form, the CDR3 reads TGCGGTGCTAGAGCCAAGCGGCAGGGGACAACTGAAGCTTTCTTT. V is TRBV20-1 and J is TRBJ1-1, with a possible D match to TRBD1 (6 bases). This CDR3 comprises 15 residues. From germline, CDR1 is DFQATT and CDR2 SNEGSKA (reference sequence).

This clonotype was observed at least ten times. The V call is TRBV7-9, the J call TRBJ2-5, with a possible D match to TRBD2 (6 bases). The V and J ends lost 2 bases and 5 bases respectively, with 12 bases between them. The CDR3 covers 14 residues. Germline V lookup: CDR1 SEHNR, CDR2 FQNEAQ (reference sequence). The CDR3 nucleotides read TGTGCCAGCAGCTTACTATCGGGGGTGGAGACCCAGTACTTC. Protein product: CASSLLSGVETQYF. Drawing the rest from reference TRBV7-9 and TRBJ2-5, the complete variable domain is DTGVSQNPRHKITKRGQNVTFRCDPISEHNRLYWYRQTLGQGPEFLTYFQNEAQLEKSRLLSDRFSAERPKGSFSTLEIQRTEQGDSAMYLCASSLLSGVETQYFGPGTRLLVL.

The genes are TRBV20-1 and TRBJ1-6; D is ambiguous. There are 14 residues in the CDR3. Per germline, CDR1 DFQATT and CDR2 SNEGSKA (reference sequence). V shed 6 bases and J shed 10 bases, with 19 bases lying between them. This chain's CDR3 is CSASSFGSRSPLHF. The DNA for the CDR3 is TGCAGTGCCAGCAGCTTCGGGTCGAGGTCACCCCTCCACTTT.

By frequency in the sample, this clonotype is medium-sized. This rearrangement joins TRBV25-1 to TRBJ1-2; unclear D gene. Germline V gene data show CDR1 as MGHDK and CDR2 as SYGVNS. The V and J ends lost 3 bases and 6 bases respectively, with 8 bases between them. The CDR3 has 12 amino acids. CDR3 amino acids: CASSDWRDGYTF. The DNA for the CDR3 is TGTGCCAGCAGTGATTGGAGGGATGGCTACACCTTC.